This TCR beta chain was found in a study of T cell responses to AZD1222 COVID-19 vaccine. CDR1 KGHSH and CDR2 LQKENI come from the germline V gene. The J segment lost 2 bases and the V segment lost 5 bases, leaving 3 bases of the junction unmatched. The CDR3 sequence is 14 residues long. The method was immunoSEQ multiplex PCR; TCRdb's version includes in-frame clones alone and lacks a portion of them. This sample carries under 150,000 clones, approximately 88% of them seen once, and the ten largest clones take less than 15%. The V gene is TRBV18, the J gene TRBJ2-7; 10 nucleotides agree with TRBD1. This clonotype was sampled from an adult in good health. The source material was peripheral blood, sampled on day 0 of AZD1222 vaccination. CDR3 sequence: CASSSGQGPYEQYF. The CDR3 nucleotides read TGTGCCAGCTCATCGGGACAGGGGCCCTACGAGCAGTACTTC.